This T cell receptor beta chain is drawn from a study of cytotoxic CD8 clonotypes in ibrutinib-treated CLL. Study outcomes and limitations: On treatment, the uncommon public clonotypes contracted or remained stable.

A word on this clone: Its target is not known.

Germline-derived CDR1 and CDR2 are SGHRS and YFSETQ. This CDR3 comprises 15 residues. V shed 0 bases and J shed 4 bases, with 12 bases lying between them. Sequenced by immunoSEQ multiplex PCR; TCRdb stores in-frame clones only, minus some. The sample records roughly 130,000 clones, about 79% being singletons. The rearrangement joins TRBV5-1 to TRBJ2-3, with D perhaps TRBD1 or TRBD2 (5 bases each). The TCR comes from a human donor with chronic lymphocytic leukemia. Sequences were derived from PBMCs, sampled after 12 months of ibrutinib treatment. CDR3: CASSLDAGSPDTQYF. The CDR3 nucleotides are TGCGCCAGCAGCTTGGATGCAGGGAGCCCAGATACGCAGTATTTT.